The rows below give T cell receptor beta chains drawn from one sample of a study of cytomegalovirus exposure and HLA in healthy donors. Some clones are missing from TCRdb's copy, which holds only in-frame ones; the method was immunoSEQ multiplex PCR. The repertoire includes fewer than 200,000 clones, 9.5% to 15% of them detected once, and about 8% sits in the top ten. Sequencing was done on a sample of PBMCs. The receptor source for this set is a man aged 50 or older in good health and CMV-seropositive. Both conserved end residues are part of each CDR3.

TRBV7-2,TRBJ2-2,CASSLRTAGGTGELFF
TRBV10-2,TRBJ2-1,CASNPTGGAYNEQFF
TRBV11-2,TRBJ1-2,CASSLEWGHGYTF
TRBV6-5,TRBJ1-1,CASSYTGKAFF
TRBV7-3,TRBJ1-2,CASSQTGQDYGYTF
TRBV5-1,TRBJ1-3,CASTLGGAGNTIYF
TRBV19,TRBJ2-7,CASSRALGTTIGEQYF
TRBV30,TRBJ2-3,CAWSVGGGVDTQYF
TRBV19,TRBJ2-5,CASSLGTGRPLETQYF
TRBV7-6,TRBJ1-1,CASSLAAGGGGAFNAFF
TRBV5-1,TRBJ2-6,CASSKRTGDSGANVLTF
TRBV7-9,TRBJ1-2,CASSRDTYGYGYTF
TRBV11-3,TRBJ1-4,CASSLSRAGDEKLFF
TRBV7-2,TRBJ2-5,CASSGGGNEETQYF
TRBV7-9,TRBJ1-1,CASRPLTGNTEAFF
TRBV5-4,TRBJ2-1,CASSNASVNEQFF
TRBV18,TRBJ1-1,CASSPPTGMNTEAFF